These 31 T cell receptor beta chains originate from one sample sequenced in a study of blood T cell repertoires in COVID-19. Sequenced by immunoSEQ multiplex PCR; TCRdb stores in-frame clones only, minus some. The sample holds 100,000 to 120,000 clones, about 75% seen once. The sample was peripheral blood. Receptors originate from a woman older than 75 with active or convalescent COVID-19.

This clone was seen a few times. The genes are TRBV5-6 and TRBJ2-2; weak D call: TRBD1 (6 bases). V lost 5 bases, J lost 4 bases, and 18 bases lay in between. Germline lookup yields CDR1 SGHDT and CDR2 YYEEEE. The CDR3 extends over 16 amino acids. CDR3 loop: CASRRALAGVTGELFF. The DNA for the CDR3 is TGTGCCAGCAGGCGGGCCTTGGCAGGGGTCACCGGGGAGCTGTTTTTT. The whole variable domain, filled in from reference TRBV5-6 and TRBJ2-2, reads DAGVTQSPTHLIKTRGQQVTLRCSPKSGHDTVSWYQQALGQGPQFIFQYYEEEERQRGNFPDRFSGHQFPNYSSELNVNALLLGDSALYLCASRRALAGVTGELFFGEGSRLTVL.

The V call is TRBV5-1, the J call TRBJ2-1; 10 bases match TRBD2. V trimming: 3 bases; J trimming: 6 bases; junction bases outside the gene matches: 12. Germline V gene data show CDR1 as SGHRS and CDR2 as YFSETQ. The CDR3 consists of 17 residues. For the CDR3, the DNA is TGCGCCAGCAGCTCAATGTTCCTAGCGGGAGTGGGCAATGAGCAGTTCTTC. Protein: CASSSMFLAGVGNEQFF.

CDR3: CASSFLTGSEQYF. CDR3 DNA sequence: TGCGCCAGCAGCTTTTTAACAGGGAGCGAGCAGTACTTC. The chain has TRBV5-1 and TRBJ2-7, with D perhaps TRBD1 (6 bases). Germline V CDR1 and CDR2: SGHRS, YFSETQ. With 2 bases removed from V and 6 bases from J, the gap between germline ends came to 12 bases. The CDR3 has 13 residues.

The rearrangement uses TRBV28 and TRBJ1-2; D ambiguous. The CDR3 is made up of 14 amino acids. Germline V gene lookup returns CDR1 MDHEN and CDR2 SYDVKM. The V and J ends lost 4 bases and 5 bases respectively, with 14 bases between them. The CDR3 DNA is TGTGCCAGCAGTTCCCCGGGAGGAACATATGGCTACACCTTC. This encodes CASSSPGGTYGYTF.

The CDR3 coding sequence is TGTGCCAGCTCACCACCGGCTGGCGGGAGGGCAAACACCGGGGAGCTGTTTTTT. Its protein product is CASSPPAGGRANTGELFF. The genes are TRBV18 and TRBJ2-2, with 9 bases identical to TRBD2. Germline CDR1 is KGHSH and CDR2 is LQKENI. The CDR3 runs 18 residues. V shed 0 bases, J shed 2 bases, and the junction held 7 bases outside the gene matches. Full variable domain (remainder filled in from reference TRBV18 and TRBJ2-2): NAGVMQNPRHLVRRRGQEARLRCSPMKGHSHVYWYRQLPEEGLKFMVYLQKENIIDESGMPKERFSAEFPKEGPSILRIQQVVRGDSAAYFCASSPPAGGRANTGELFFGEGSRLTVL.

In its sample, this clone was seen once. V and J are TRBV19 and TRBJ1-2; TRBD1 agrees at 9 bases. Trimming at V came to 11 bases and at J to 1 base, leaving 2 bases not matched to a gene. The CDR3 length is 12 residues. From germline, CDR1 is LNHDA and CDR2 SQIVND (reference sequence). The CDR3 loop is CAPTGGNYGYTF. The CDR3 DNA sequence: TGTGCCCCGACAGGGGGTAACTATGGCTACACCTTC.

V and J are TRBV5-4 and TRBJ2-1; TRBD2 aligns across 9 bases. This CDR3 comprises 15 residues. Germline loops: CDR1 SGHNT, CDR2 YYREEE (reference sequence). V shed 1 base, J shed 3 bases, and the junction held 2 bases outside the gene matches. The CDR3 is CASSLPSGNYNEQFF. For the CDR3, the DNA is TGTGCCAGCAGCTTGCCTAGCGGGAACTACAATGAGCAGTTCTTC.

This chain links TRBV7-3 with TRBJ2-6, with D tentatively TRBD2 (6 bases). Germline V lookup: CDR1 SGHTA, CDR2 FQGTGA. With 2 bases removed from V and 1 base from J, the gap between germline ends came to 12 bases. CDR3 length: 17 amino acids. The CDR3 DNA sequence: TGTGCCAGCAGCTTATTAGGAGGGAGTTCTGGGGCCAACGTCCTGACTTTC. Its protein product is CASSLLGGSSGANVLTF.

This clone has a single count. The chain employs TRBV2 and TRBJ2-4; 10 nucleotides align to TRBD1. From germline, CDR1 is SNHLY and CDR2 FYNNEI. V shed 6 bases, J shed 8 bases, and the junction held 1 base outside the gene matches. CDR3 size: 12 residues. The chain's CDR3 is CASRDRGDIQYF. The CDR3 coding sequence is TGTGCCAGCAGGGACAGGGGGGACATTCAGTACTTC.

The CDR3 here is CASGPGTGNTEAFF. The CDR3 nucleotides are TGTGCTAGTGGTCCCGGGACAGGGAACACTGAAGCTTTCTTT. The rearrangement joins TRBV12-5 to TRBJ1-1; 8 bases line up with TRBD1. The CDR3 has 14 residues. Germline V gene sequence: CDR1 LGHNT, CDR2 FRNRAP. V shed 5 bases and J 1 base; nucleotides not matched to a gene: 3.

This clone appeared once. This chain connects TRBV11-2 to TRBJ1-1; D is ambiguous. The germline CDR1 and CDR2 sequences are SGHAT and FQNNGV. This CDR3 is 18 amino acids long. V was trimmed by 0 bases and J by 3 bases, leaving 20 bases between them. The CDR3 nucleotides are TGTGCCAGCAGCTTAGATCGGTTTGGGTACAGCTGGGACACTGAAGCTTTCTTT. Protein sequence: CASSLDRFGYSWDTEAFF. Complete variable domain (other parts from reference TRBV11-2 and TRBJ1-1): EAGVAQSPRYKIIEKRQSVAFWCNPISGHATLYWYQQILGQGPKLLIQFQNNGVVDDSQLPKDRFSAERLKGVDSTLKIQPAKLEDSAVYLCASSLDRFGYSWDTEAFFGQGTRLTVV.

The V call is TRBV5-5, the J call TRBJ1-2; no clear D. Trimming shortened V by 4 bases and J by 4 bases, and 8 bases separated the two germline ends. CDR3 size: 12 residues. Germline assignment: CDR1 SGHKS and CDR2 YYEKEE (reference sequence). Here the CDR3 DNA reads TGTGCCAGCAGCCCCGAGGGCTATGGCTACACCTTC. Translated: CASSPEGYGYTF. Full variable domain (rest looked up from reference TRBV5-5 and TRBJ1-2): DAGVTQSPTHLIKTRGQQVTLRCSPISGHKSVSWYQQVLGQGPQFIFQYYEKEERGRGNFPDRFSARQFPNYSSELNVNALLLGDSALYLCASSPEGYGYTFGSGTRLTVV.

As for this clone: Other nucleotide sequences from this sample produce the same CDR3. The chain uses TRBV5-4 and TRBJ2-1; 10 positions match TRBD2. The CDR3 runs 15 residues. Trimming at V came to 4 bases and at J to 7 bases, leaving 8 bases not matched to a gene. The germline gives CDR1 SGHNT, CDR2 YYREEE (reference sequence). CDR3 sequence (DNA): TGTGCCAGCAGCCCTGGACTAGCGGCAGGAAATGAGCAGTTCTTC. Its protein is CASSPGLAAGNEQFF. Supplemented by reference TRBV5-4 and TRBJ2-1, the full variable domain reads ETGVTQSPTHLIKTRGQQVTLRCSSQSGHNTVSWYQQALGQGPQFIFQYYREEENGRGNFPPRFSGLQFPNYSSELNVNALELDDSALYLCASSPGLAAGNEQFFGPGTRLTVL.

The chain employs TRBV28 and TRBJ2-3; D gene ambiguous. Trimming stripped 3 bases from V and 4 bases from J, with 5 bases between. CDR3 length: 12 residues. Germline-derived CDR1 and CDR2 are MDHEN and SYDVKM. CDR3 residues: CASSFRPDTQYF. As DNA, the CDR3 is TGTGCCAGCAGTTTCAGGCCAGATACGCAGTATTTT.

This clone was counted only a few times. This chain uses TRBV18 with TRBJ1-1; 7 nucleotides match TRBD1. The CDR3 length is 15 residues. Looked up from germline, CDR1 is KGHSH and CDR2 is LQKENI. V lost 4 bases to trimming and J lost 0 bases; unmatched junction nucleotides: 5. The DNA of the CDR3 is TGTGCCAGCTCACTAAGGACAGGACTGAACACTGAAGCTTTCTTT. It codes for CASSLRTGLNTEAFF.

In this sample, this clone turned up once. DNA for the CDR3: TGTGCCAGCAGTAAGAGCGGGAGGCCCACAGATACGCAGTATTTT. It codes for CASSKSGRPTDTQYF. The gene calls are TRBV11-3 and TRBJ2-3; the match to TRBD2 covers 9 bases. Trimming removed 6 bases from V and 2 bases from J; junction bases left unmatched: 6. This CDR3 comprises 15 residues. Germline V gene sequence: CDR1 SGHNT, CDR2 YENEEA.

The chain uses TRBV29-1 and TRBJ1-3; no reliable D call. The CDR3 contains 12 residues. Per the germline V gene, CDR1 is SQVTM and CDR2 is ANQGSEA. Trimming pared 6 bases from V and 7 bases from J, leaving 13 bases between. The CDR3, as DNA: TGCAGCGTGTCAGAGGGAGTCAACACCATATATTTT. This sequence encodes CSVSEGVNTIYF.

The rearrangement joins TRBV7-8 to TRBJ1-6; 7 nucleotides agree with TRBD1. Germline lookup yields CDR1 SGHVS and CDR2 FQNEAQ. CDR3 length equals 16 residues. Trimming took 5 bases from V and 8 from J; bases not matched to a gene: 12. The CDR3 DNA reads TGTGCCAGCAGCAACCCTCGGGGCAGGGGGGATTCACCCCTCCACTTT. Its protein is CASSNPRGRGDSPLHF. The complete variable domain, with remaining parts taken from reference TRBV7-8 and TRBJ1-6, reads GAGVSQSPRYKVAKRGQDVALRCDPISGHVSLFWYQQALGQGPEFLTYFQNEAQLDKSGLPSDRFFAERPEGSVSTLKIQRTQQEDSAVYLCASSNPRGRGDSPLHFGNGTRLTVT.

J is TRBJ1-1 and V is TRBV12-3 or TRBV12-4, with D tentatively TRBD1 (5 bases). V lost 4 bases to trimming and J lost 11 bases, with 14 bases between them. This CDR3 spans 12 amino acids. The CDR3 reads CASSYRRLSAFF. The CDR3 DNA sequence: TGTGCCAGCAGTTACAGGAGATTGAGTGCTTTCTTT.

The V gene is TRBV7-8, the J gene TRBJ2-1; 7 bases fit TRBD2. The trim removed 5 bases at V and 7 bases at J, leaving 11 bases unmatched. CDR3 size: 15 residues. The germline V gene has CDR1 SGHVS and CDR2 FQNEAQ. CDR3 region: CASSPRFGGSNEQFF. CDR3 DNA sequence: TGTGCCAGCAGCCCCCGTTTTGGCGGGAGTAATGAGCAGTTCTTC.

This clone was seen a few times. The chain links TRBV6-5 to TRBJ2-7; D may be TRBD2 (6 bases). Germline CDR1 MNHEY, CDR2 SVGAGI. V lost 4 bases to trimming and J lost 4 bases, with 17 bases between them. This CDR3 is built from 15 residues. CDR3 nucleotides: TGTGCCAGCAGTTCCCCCGGTTCGGGGAGGTACGAGCAGTACTTC. Its protein is CASSSPGSGRYEQYF.

A word on this clone: A read error may produce the germline difference seen at one junction end. The chain links TRBV6-5 to TRBJ1-2; D might be TRBD1 (5 bases). The CDR3 consists of 14 residues. Germline V lookup: CDR1 MNHEY, CDR2 SVGAGI. CDR3: CASSYSRGEVGYTF. The CDR3 nucleotides are TGTGCCAGCAGCTACTCCCGGGGGGAAGTCGGCTACACCTTC.

The sample holds one count of this clone. The chain links TRBV18 to TRBJ1-4; D is uncertain. Trimming removed 4 bases at V and 0 bases at J, with 9 bases between. The CDR3 consists of 15 residues. The germline CDR1 and CDR2 sequences are KGHSH and LQKENI. CDR3 coding DNA: TGTGCCAGCTCACAAAACAGTGCAACTAATGAAAAACTGTTTTTT. This codes for CASSQNSATNEKLFF.

This clone was seen a handful of times. J is TRBJ2-7 and V is TRBV28, with D possibly being TRBD1 (5 bases). Trimming shortened V by 0 bases and J by 2 bases, and 11 bases separated the two germline ends. This CDR3 has 15 residues. Per germline, CDR1 MDHEN and CDR2 SYDVKM. CDR3 in DNA: TGTGCCAGCAGTTTATGGGCCAGGGTAACCTACGAGCAGTACTTC. As protein: CASSLWARVTYEQYF.

This chain links TRBV20-1 with TRBJ2-1, with 7 nucleotides matching TRBD2. With 6 bases clipped from V and 8 bases from J, the junction kept 4 bases outside the gene matches. Germline V gene lookup returns CDR1 DFQATT and CDR2 SNEGSKA (reference sequence). CDR3 length: 11 amino acids. CDR3 sequence reads: CSAGGRDEQFF. The CDR3 coding sequence is TGCAGTGCGGGAGGGAGAGATGAGCAGTTCTTC.

The chain employs TRBV5-1 and TRBJ2-5, with a tentative D call TRBD1 (5 bases). The V gene lost 0 bases and the J gene lost 3 bases, with 9 bases spanning the gap. CDR3 length: 14 residues. Germline V gives CDR1 SGHRS, CDR2 YFSETQ. The CDR3 coding sequence is TGCGCCAGCAGCTTGGGGACAACCGAAGAGACCCAGTACTTC. This translates into CASSLGTTEETQYF.

The rearrangement uses TRBV12-5 and TRBJ1-5; unclear D gene. Germline V gives CDR1 LGHNT, CDR2 FRNRAP. Trimming removed 4 bases from V and 4 bases from J, with 2 bases in between. The CDR3 is 11 amino acids. The CDR3 nucleotides are TGTGCTAGTGGTTCTAATCAGCCCCAGCATTTT. Translated: CASGSNQPQHF.

The chain carries TRBV2 and TRBJ1-4; 7 positions match TRBD1. The germline V gene encodes CDR1 SNHLY and CDR2 FYNNEI. The CDR3 sequence is 14 residues long. The trim removed 6 bases at V and 8 bases at J, leaving 9 bases unmatched. CDR3 sequence reads: CASSQQGMGEKLFF. The CDR3 bases are TGTGCCAGCAGCCAACAGGGGATGGGGGAAAAACTGTTTTTT.

This clone was observed at least ten times. The CDR3, as DNA: TGCGCCAGCAGCCAACCTAGCGGGATTATGAGTGAGCAGTTCTTC. Encoded protein: CASSQPSGIMSEQFF. The gene calls are TRBV4-1 and TRBJ2-1; TRBD2 matches at 9 bases. The V gene end was trimmed by 2 bases and the J gene end by 9 bases; junction bases not matched to a gene: 8. CDR1 is MGHRA, CDR2 YSYEKL, per germline. The CDR3 sequence is 15 residues long.

This chain uses TRBV4-2 with TRBJ1-2, with D perhaps matching TRBD1 (6 bases). The CDR3 has 16 amino acids. V dropped 0 bases and J dropped 4 bases, with 15 bases sitting between them. Germline values: CDR1 LGHNA, CDR2 YNFKEQ. CDR3 DNA: TGTGCCAGCAGCCAAGAAGGACAGCCCCAATTCTATGGCTACACCTTC. This codes for CASSQEGQPQFYGYTF.

The rearrangement uses TRBV7-3 and TRBJ2-1, with D unresolved. V lost 5 bases and J 8 bases, leaving 13 bases between the germline ends. Germline assignment: CDR1 SGHTA and CDR2 FQGTGA. The CDR3 covers 13 residues. The CDR3 spells CASSQEVSDEQFF. The CDR3, as DNA: TGTGCCAGCAGCCAAGAGGTCTCCGATGAGCAGTTCTTC.